This T cell receptor (beta chain) was observed in a study of blood T cell repertoires in COVID-19 (dated by TCRdb to 2020 to 2022). The study in broad terms: Collaborator samples came from the United States, Italy and Spain and covered acute and convalescent phases of COVID-19. The prospective study material was composed of cDNA or gDNA derived from T cells, B-cell-depleted T cells, or PBMCs. The dataset comprised deeply sampled blood TCRbeta repertoires from subjects exposed to, actively infected with, or recovered from COVID-19. The repertoires were released in a freely available public database intended as a resource for research on the immune response to SARS-CoV-2. Samples came from the ongoing ImmuneRACE study (first 160 participants) plus 1,254 subjects from 6 global collaborators. The sample metadata nearly always contained a de-identified subject ID, COVID-19 status, age in years and sex. HLA class I and class II types, where available, came from metadata supplied by the sample provider rather than from assay-based typing.

Findings and caveats that apply to the study as a whole: How much clinical and demographic metadata was included differed by source and by participant, and the metadata was provided uncurated.

Details on this clone: The antigen this receptor binds is unknown. Qualities for individual bases were not recorded, and no much larger clone is one base off.

The germline V gene (reference sequence) gives CDR1 as MNHEY and CDR2 as SMNVEV. Here V drops 4 bases and J drops 5 bases, and the junction holds 5 bases not matched to any gene. Including cysteine and phenylalanine, the CDR3 has 14 amino acids. The entry retains the CDR3 DNA only, 42 bases that are in frame from base 1. One collaborating source in Seattle enrolled patients while the patients were actively infected and followed the patients over time throughout the course of disease. Whole blood was collected in K2EDTA tubes by collaborating institutions according to the institutions' own protocols. For TCRbeta analysis, collaborators shipped samples as frozen whole blood, isolated PBMCs, or DNA extracted from either of those sample types. TCRbeta CDR3 regions were amplified from genomic DNA using the immunoSEQ Assay, a bias-controlled multiplex PCR. The study's processing was this. Nucleated cell counts per sample were estimated from amplification of reference gene primers within the assay. Sequence reads were collapsed and filtered to measure the absolute abundance of every unique TCRbeta CDR3 rearrangement. Productive Simpson clonality was computed per sample as the square root of Simpson's diversity index over productive rearrangements. What TCRdb holds here is the immuneACCESS table cut down to in-frame rearrangements. Part of the clones is not present; checked against another copy, under half of the missing clones reflect an unresolved V gene, and the others are unexplained. V, J and clone size reflect that table, while D and trimming were determined from the DNA. The table for this sample lists some 160,000 clones; around 90% of them were counted only once. The ten largest make up around 5% of the sample.

This sequence originates from a man aged 18-30 years with COVID-19, enrolled during active disease. The chain is encoded by TRBV27 joined to TRBJ2-1; TRBD1 aligns with 7 central bases. The sample consisted of peripheral blood. The CDR3 region: CASSSGTANNEQFF. The DNA is TGTGCCAGCAGTTCCGGGACAGCAAACAATGAGCAGTTCTTC.